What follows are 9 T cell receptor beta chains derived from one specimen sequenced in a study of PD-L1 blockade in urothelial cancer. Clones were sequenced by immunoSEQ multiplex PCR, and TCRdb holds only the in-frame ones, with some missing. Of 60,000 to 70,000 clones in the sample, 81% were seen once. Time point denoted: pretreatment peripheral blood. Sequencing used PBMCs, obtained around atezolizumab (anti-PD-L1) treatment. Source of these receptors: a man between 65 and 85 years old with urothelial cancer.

The CDR3 sequence: CASSLGPAGGETQYF. The CDR3 bases are TGCGCCAGCAGCTTGGGTCCAGCGGGAGGTGAGACCCAGTACTTC. The rearrangement links TRBV5-1 to TRBJ2-5, with 9 bases matching TRBD2. Losses at the gene ends were 0 bases for V and 5 bases for J; bases not matched to a gene: 5. The germline CDR1 and CDR2 sequences are SGHRS and YFSETQ. The CDR3 totals 15 residues. Looking up the rest from reference TRBV5-1 and TRBJ2-5 gives the full variable domain: KAGVTQTPRYLIKTRGQQVTLSCSPISGHRSVSWYQQTPGQGLQFLFEYFSETQRNKGNFPGRFSGRQFSNSRSEMNVSTLELGDSALYLCASSLGPAGGETQYFGPGTRLLVL.

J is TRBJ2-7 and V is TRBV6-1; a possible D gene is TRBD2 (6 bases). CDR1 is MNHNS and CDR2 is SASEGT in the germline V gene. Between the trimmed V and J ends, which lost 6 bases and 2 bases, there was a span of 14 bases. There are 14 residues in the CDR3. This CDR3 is CASRIGGIAYEQYF. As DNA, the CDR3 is TGTGCCAGCAGAATTGGCGGGATAGCCTACGAGCAGTACTTC.

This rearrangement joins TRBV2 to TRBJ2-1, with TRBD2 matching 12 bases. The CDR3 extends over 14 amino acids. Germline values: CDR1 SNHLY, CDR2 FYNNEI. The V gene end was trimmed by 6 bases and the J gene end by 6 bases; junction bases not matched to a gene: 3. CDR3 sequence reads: CASRGTSGSNEQFF. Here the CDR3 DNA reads TGTGCCAGCAGGGGGACTAGCGGGTCCAATGAGCAGTTCTTC. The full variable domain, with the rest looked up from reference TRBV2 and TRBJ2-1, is EPEVTQTPSHQVTQMGQEVILRCVPISNHLYFYWYRQILGQKVEFLVSFYNNEISEKSEIFDDQFSVERPDGSNFTLKIRSTKLEDSAMYFCASRGTSGSNEQFFGPGTRLTVL.

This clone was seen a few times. The CDR3 DNA reads as TGCGCCAGCAGCTTGGCCGGGGGAGGAGAGACCCAGTACTTC. It specifies CASSLAGGGETQYF. The genes are TRBV5-1 and TRBJ2-5; a possible D gene is TRBD2 (6 bases). The CDR3 consists of 14 residues. Trimming stripped 0 bases from V and 4 bases from J, with 10 bases between. Germline V lookup: CDR1 SGHRS, CDR2 YFSETQ.

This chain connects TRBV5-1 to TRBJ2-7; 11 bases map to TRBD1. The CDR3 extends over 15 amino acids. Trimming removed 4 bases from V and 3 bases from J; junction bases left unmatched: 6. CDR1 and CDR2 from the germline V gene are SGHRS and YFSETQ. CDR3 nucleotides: TGCGCCAGCAGCCACGGGACAGGGGGTTACTACGAGCAGTACTTC. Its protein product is CASSHGTGGYYEQYF. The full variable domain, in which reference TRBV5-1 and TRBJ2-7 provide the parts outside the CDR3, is KAGVTQTPRYLIKTRGQQVTLSCSPISGHRSVSWYQQTPGQGLQFLFEYFSETQRNKGNFPGRFSGRQFSNSRSEMNVSTLELGDSALYLCASSHGTGGYYEQYFGPGTRLTVT.

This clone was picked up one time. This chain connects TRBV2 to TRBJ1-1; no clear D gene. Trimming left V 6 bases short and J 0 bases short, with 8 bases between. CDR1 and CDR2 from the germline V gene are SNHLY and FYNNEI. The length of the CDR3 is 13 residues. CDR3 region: CASSPQMNTEAFF. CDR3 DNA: TGTGCCAGCAGCCCACAGATGAACACTGAAGCTTTCTTT.

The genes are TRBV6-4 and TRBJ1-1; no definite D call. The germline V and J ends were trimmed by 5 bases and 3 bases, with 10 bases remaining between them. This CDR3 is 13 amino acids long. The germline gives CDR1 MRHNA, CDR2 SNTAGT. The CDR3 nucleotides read TGTGCCAGCAGTCCCGAGGAGCACACTGAAGCTTTCTTT. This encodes CASSPEEHTEAFF.

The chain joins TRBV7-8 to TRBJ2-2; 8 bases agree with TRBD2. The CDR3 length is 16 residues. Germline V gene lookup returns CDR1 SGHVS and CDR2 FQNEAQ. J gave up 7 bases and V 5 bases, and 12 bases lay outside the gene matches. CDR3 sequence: CASSERLGLAGGELFF. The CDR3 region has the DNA TGTGCCAGCAGCGAAAGGTTGGGTCTAGCGGGCGGGGAGCTGTTTTTT.

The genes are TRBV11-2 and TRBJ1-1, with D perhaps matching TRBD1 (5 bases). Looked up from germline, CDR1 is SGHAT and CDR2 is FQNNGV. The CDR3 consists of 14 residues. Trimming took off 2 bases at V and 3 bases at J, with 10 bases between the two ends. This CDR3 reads CASSLRTGYTEAFF. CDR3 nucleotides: TGTGCCAGCAGCTTAAGAACAGGTTACACTGAAGCTTTCTTT.